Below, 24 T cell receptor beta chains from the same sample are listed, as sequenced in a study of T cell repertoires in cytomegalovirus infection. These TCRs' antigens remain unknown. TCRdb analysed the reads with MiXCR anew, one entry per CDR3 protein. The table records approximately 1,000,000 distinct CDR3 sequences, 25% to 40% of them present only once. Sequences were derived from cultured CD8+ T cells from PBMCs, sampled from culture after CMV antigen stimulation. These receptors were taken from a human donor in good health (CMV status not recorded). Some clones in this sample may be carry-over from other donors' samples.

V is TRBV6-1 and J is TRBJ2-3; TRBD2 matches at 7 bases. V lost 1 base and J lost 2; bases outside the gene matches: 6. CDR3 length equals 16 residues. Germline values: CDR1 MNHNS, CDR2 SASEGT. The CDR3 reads CASSEVGGGLTDTQYF. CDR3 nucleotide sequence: TGTGCCAGCAGTGAAGTGGGGGGGGGACTCACAGATACGCAGTATTTT.

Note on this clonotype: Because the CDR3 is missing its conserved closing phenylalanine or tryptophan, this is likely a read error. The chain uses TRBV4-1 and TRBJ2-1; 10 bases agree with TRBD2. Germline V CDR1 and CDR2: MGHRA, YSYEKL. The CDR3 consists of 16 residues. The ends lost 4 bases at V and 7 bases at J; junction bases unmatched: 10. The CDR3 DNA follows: TGCGCCAGCAGCCTGAAAGCGGGGGGGCCGGGTAATGAGCAGTTCTCC. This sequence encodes CASSLKAGGPGNEQFS.

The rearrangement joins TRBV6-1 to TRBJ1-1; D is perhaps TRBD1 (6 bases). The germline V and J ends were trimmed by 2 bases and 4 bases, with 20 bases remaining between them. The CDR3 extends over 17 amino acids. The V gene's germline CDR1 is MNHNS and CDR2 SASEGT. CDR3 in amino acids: CASSEIPTGTGGTEAFF. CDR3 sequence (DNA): TGTGCCAGCAGTGAAATCCCGACAGGCACCGGGGGCACTGAAGCTTTCTTT.

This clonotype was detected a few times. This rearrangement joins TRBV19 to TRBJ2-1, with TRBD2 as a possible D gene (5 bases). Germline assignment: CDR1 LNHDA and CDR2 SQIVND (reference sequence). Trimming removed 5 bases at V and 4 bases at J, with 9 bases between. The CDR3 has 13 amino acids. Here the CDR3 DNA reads TGTGCCAGTAGTGACGGGGTATACAATGAGCAGTTCTTC. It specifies CASSDGVYNEQFF.

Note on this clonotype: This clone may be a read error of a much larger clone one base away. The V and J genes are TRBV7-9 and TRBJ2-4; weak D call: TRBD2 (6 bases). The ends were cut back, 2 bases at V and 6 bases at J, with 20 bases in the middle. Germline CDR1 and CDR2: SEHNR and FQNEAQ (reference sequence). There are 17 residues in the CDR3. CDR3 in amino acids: CASSLTMGGDHVNIQYF. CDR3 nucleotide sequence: TGTGCCAGCAGCTTAACAATGGGAGGTGACCACGTAAACATTCAGTACTTC.

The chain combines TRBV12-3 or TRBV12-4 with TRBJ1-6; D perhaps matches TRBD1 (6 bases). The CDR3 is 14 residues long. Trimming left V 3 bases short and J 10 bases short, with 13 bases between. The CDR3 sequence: CASSFAGDLSPLHF. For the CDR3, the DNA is TGTGCCAGCAGTTTCGCAGGGGACCTCTCACCCCTCCACTTT.

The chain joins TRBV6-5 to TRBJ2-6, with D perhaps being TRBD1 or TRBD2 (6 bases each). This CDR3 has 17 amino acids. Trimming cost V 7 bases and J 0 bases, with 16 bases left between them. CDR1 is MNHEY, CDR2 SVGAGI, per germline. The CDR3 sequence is CASNEGGSVSGANVLTF. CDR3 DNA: TGTGCCAGCAACGAAGGGGGGTCCGTCTCTGGGGCCAACGTCCTGACTTTC.

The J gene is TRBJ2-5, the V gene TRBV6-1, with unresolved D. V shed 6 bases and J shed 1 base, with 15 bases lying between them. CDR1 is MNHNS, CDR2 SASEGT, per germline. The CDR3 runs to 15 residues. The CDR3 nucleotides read TGTGCCAGCAGGGTTTTAATGGGAATCCAAGAGACCCAGTACTTC. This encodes CASRVLMGIQETQYF.

CDR3 nucleotide sequence: TGTGCCAGCAGCTTAGCGGGGGCTAGTTTCACAGATACGCAGTATTTT. This codes for CASSLAGASFTDTQYF. The V gene is TRBV11-1, the J gene TRBJ2-3; maybe TRBD1 (6 bases). Germline V lookup: CDR1 SGHAT, CDR2 FQDESV (reference sequence). CDR3 length: 16 amino acids. With 0 bases removed from V and 2 bases from J, the gap between germline ends came to 12 bases.

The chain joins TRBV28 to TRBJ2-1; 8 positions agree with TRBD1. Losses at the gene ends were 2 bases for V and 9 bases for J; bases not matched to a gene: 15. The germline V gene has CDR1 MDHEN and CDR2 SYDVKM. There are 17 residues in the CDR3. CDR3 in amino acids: CASSLGGVWQGAGEQFF. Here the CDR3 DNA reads TGTGCCAGCAGTTTAGGGGGAGTGTGGCAGGGGGCGGGTGAGCAGTTCTTC.

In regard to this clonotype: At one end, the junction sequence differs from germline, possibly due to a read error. The CDR3 is CASSLYRVKTEAFF. Here the CDR3 DNA reads TGTGCCAGCAGCTTATACAGGGTGAAAACTGAAGCTTTCTTT. The chain links TRBV7-2 to TRBJ1-1, with D maybe TRBD1 (6 bases). The CDR3 spans 14 residues. Germline assignment: CDR1 SGHTA and CDR2 FQGNSA.

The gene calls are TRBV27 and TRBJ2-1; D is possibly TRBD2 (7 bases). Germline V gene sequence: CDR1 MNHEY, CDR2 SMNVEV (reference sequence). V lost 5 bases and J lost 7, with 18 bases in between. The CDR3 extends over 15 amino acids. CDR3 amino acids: CASSLWGGPQNEQFF. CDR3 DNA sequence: TGTGCCAGCAGTCTTTGGGGGGGGCCCCAGAATGAGCAGTTCTTC.

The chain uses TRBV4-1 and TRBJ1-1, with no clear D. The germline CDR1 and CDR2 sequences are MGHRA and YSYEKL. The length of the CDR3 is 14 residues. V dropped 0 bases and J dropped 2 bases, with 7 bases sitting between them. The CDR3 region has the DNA TGCGCCAGCAGCCAAGATATAGGAAACACTGAAGCTTTCTTT. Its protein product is CASSQDIGNTEAFF.

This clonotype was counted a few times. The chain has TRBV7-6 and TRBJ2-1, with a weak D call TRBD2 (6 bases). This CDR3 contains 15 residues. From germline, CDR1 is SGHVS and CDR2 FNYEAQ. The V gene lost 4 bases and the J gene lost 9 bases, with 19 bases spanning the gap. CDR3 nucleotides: TGTGCCAGCAGCTCTAGGGAGACTAGTCGTCTTGAGCAGTTCTTC. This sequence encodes CASSSRETSRLEQFF.

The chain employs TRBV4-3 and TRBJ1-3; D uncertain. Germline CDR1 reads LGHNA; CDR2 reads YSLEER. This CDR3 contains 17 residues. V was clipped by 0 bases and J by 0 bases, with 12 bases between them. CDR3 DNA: TGCGCCAGCAGCCAAGAATGGGTCCCCCACTCTGGAAACACCATATATTTT. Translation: CASSQEWVPHSGNTIYF.

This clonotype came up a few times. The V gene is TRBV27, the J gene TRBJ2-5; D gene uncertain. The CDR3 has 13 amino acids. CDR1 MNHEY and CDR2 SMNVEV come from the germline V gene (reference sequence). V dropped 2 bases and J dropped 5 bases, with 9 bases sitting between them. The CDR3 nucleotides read TGTGCCAGCAGTTTAATCGCTCGGGAGACCCAGTACTTC. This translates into CASSLIARETQYF.

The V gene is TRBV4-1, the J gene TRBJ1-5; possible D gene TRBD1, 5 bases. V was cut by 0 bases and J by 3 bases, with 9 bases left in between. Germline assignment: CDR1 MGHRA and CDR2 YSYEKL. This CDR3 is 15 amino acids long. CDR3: CASSQEGRPNQPQHF. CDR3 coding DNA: TGCGCCAGCAGCCAAGAGGGGCGGCCCAATCAGCCCCAGCATTTT.

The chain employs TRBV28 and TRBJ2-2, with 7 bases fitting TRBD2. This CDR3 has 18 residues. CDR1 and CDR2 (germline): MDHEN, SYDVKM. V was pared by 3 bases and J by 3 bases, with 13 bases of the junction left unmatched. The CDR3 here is CASSFTTTSREDTGELFF. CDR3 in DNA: TGTGCCAGCAGTTTCACCACGACCTCTCGGGAGGACACCGGGGAGCTGTTTTTT.

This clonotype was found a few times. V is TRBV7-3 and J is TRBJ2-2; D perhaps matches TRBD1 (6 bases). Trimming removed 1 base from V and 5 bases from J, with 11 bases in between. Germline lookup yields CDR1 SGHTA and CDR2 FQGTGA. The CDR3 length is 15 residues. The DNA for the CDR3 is TGTGCCAGCAGCTTAAGCCCAGGGGCTACCGGGGAGCTGTTTTTT. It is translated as CASSLSPGATGELFF.

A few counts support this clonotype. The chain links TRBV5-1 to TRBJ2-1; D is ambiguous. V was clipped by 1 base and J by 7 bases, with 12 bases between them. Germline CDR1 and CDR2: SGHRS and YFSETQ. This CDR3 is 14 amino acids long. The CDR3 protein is CASSLSSLGNEQFF. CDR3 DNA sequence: TGCGCCAGCAGCTTGAGCAGTCTTGGTAATGAGCAGTTCTTC.

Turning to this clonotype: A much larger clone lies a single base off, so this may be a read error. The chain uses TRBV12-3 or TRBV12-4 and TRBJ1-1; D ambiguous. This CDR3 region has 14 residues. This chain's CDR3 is CTSQHQKVFPEAFF. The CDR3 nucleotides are TGTACCAGCCAACATCAAAAGGTTTTCCCTGAAGCTTTCTTT.

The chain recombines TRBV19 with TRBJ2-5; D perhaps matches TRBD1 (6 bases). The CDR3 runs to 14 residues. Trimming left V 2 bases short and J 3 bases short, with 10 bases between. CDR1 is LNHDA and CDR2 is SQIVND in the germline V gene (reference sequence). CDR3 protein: CASSIFPGEETQYF. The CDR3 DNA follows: TGTGCCAGTAGTATATTCCCAGGGGAAGAGACCCAGTACTTC.

The CDR3 DNA is TGTGCCAGCAGCGTAGGCCCGTTCCCACGGCCCCCCGCAACTAATGAAAAACTGTTTTTT. Protein sequence: CASSVGPFPRPPATNEKLFF. The J gene is TRBJ1-4, the V gene TRBV9; no definite D call. V was trimmed by 0 bases and J by 0 bases, leaving 21 bases between them. Germline CDR1 and CDR2: SGDLS and YYNGEE. CDR3 length equals 20 residues.

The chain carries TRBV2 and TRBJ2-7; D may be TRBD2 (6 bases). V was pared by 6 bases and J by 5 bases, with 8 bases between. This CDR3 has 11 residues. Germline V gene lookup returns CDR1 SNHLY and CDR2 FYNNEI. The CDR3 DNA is TGTGCCAGCAGGGGGGGTCACGAGCAGTACTTC. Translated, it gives CASRGGHEQYF.